These T cell receptor beta chains were read from a single sample in a study of blood T cell repertoires in COVID-19. The method was immunoSEQ multiplex PCR; TCRdb's version includes in-frame clones alone and lacks a portion of them. The sample has about 69,000 clones; approximately 79% are singletons. Sequencing used peripheral blood. These receptors all stem from a human donor in a cohort sampled during active COVID-19. CDR3s include the opening cysteine and the closing phenylalanine or tryptophan. Fields, in order: J gene, V gene, D gene, CDR3 length, clone size, CDR3 DNA, CDR3 protein. A D gene is named only where the DNA matches it firmly. Some rows have no size entry. The others give once, few or many, or a class for an expanded clone.

J: TRBJ2-7; V: TRBV29-1; D: TRBD1; length: 14; size: NA; DNA: TGCAGCGTTACGGGACAGGGGGCGCAGGACGAGCAGTACTTC; CDR3: CSVTGQGAQDEQYF
J: TRBJ2-7; V: TRBV28; D: NA; length: 13; size: few; DNA: TGTGCCAGCACTAAGGGGTTCTCCTACGAGCAGTACTTC; CDR3: CASTKGFSYEQYF
J: TRBJ2-7; V: TRBV15; D: NA; length: 14; size: NA; DNA: TGTGCCACCAGCCCTCGGAGGTCCTCCTACGAGCAGTACTTC; CDR3: CATSPRRSSYEQYF
J: TRBJ2-1; V: TRBV6-1; D: TRBD2; length: 15; size: NA; DNA: TGTGCCAGCAGTGAAGTCAGCGGGGGAGGCAATGAGCAGTTCTTC; CDR3: CASSEVSGGGNEQFF
J: TRBJ2-3; V: TRBV27; D: NA; length: 16; size: NA; DNA: TGTGCCAGCACTCCGGGGACAAGGGTGAGAACAGATACGCAGTATTTT; CDR3: CASTPGTRVRTDTQYF
J: TRBJ1-4; V: TRBV18; D: TRBD1; length: 15; size: NA; DNA: TGTGCCAGCTCACCTGAGGGGGCGGCTAATGAAAAACTGTTTTTT; CDR3: CASSPEGAANEKLFF
J: TRBJ1-1; V: TRBV5-4; D: TRBD1; length: 15; size: NA; DNA: TGTGCCAGCAGCTTACAGGGGGCTGGGAACACTGAAGCTTTCTTT; CDR3: CASSLQGAGNTEAFF
J: TRBJ1-6; V: TRBV18; D: NA; length: 14; size: few; DNA: TGTGCCAGCTCAGCAACGACAGGCGATTCACCCCTCCACTTT; CDR3: CASSATTGDSPLHF
J: TRBJ2-2; V: TRBV6-5; D: TRBD2; length: 15; size: once; DNA: TGTGCCAGCAGCCGACTCCCCGGGAGGGCCGGGGAGCTGTTTTTT; CDR3: CASSRLPGRAGELFF
J: TRBJ2-7; V: TRBV15; D: NA; length: 13; size: NA; DNA: TGTGCCACCAGCAGAGCCGACAGATACGAGCAGTACTTC; CDR3: CATSRADRYEQYF